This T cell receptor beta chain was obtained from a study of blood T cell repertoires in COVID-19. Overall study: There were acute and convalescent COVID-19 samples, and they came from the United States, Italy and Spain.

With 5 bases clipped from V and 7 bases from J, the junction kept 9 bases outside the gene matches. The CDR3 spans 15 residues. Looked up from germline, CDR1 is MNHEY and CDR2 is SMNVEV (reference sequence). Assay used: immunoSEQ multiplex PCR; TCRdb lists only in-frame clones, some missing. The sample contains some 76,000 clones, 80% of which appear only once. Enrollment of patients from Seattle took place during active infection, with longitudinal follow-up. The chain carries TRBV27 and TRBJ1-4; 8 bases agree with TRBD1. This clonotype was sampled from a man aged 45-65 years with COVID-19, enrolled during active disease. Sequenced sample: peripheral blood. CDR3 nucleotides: TGTGCCAGCAGTACCGCAGGCAGGGGGCCTGAAAAACTGTTTTTT. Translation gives CASSTAGRGPEKLFF. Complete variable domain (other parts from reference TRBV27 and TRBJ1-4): EAQVTQNPRYLITVTGKKLTVTCSQNMNHEYMSWYRQDPGLGLRQIYYSMNVEVTDKGDVPEGYKVSRKEKRNFPLILESPSPNQTSLYFCASSTAGRGPEKLFFGSGTQLSVL.